One sample yielded the 28 T cell receptor beta chains listed below, sequenced in a study of T-cell reconstitution after alpha-beta-depleted transplantation in children. Unique molecular identifiers were incorporated into the prepared TCRbeta library. TCRdb redid the calling of the PCR reads with MiXCR, one entry per CDR3 protein. The sample has 550,000 to 800,000 distinct CDR3 sequences; 10% to 15% are singletons. This sample comprised PBMCs, obtained before TCRalphabeta/CD19-depleted stem cell transplant. The receptors were sampled from a girl aged 2 to 9 with congenital amegakaryocytic thrombocytopenia, due to receive a stem cell transplant.

The rearrangement links TRBV12-3 or TRBV12-4 to TRBJ2-1, with 9 bases aligning to TRBD2. This CDR3 has 16 amino acids. With 8 bases clipped from V and 1 base from J, the junction kept 9 bases outside the gene matches. The CDR3 loop reads CASVLAGVGSYNEQFF. DNA for the CDR3: TGTGCCAGCGTCTTAGCGGGAGTGGGGTCCTACAATGAGCAGTTCTTC.

At least ten counts were recorded for this clonotype. This chain uses TRBV20-1 with TRBJ2-7, with 9 positions matching TRBD1. In germline, CDR1 is DFQATT, CDR2 SNEGSKA (reference sequence). After removal of 5 bases from V and 4 bases from J, the junction contained 3 bases not matched to a gene. The CDR3 length is 12 residues. The DNA of the CDR3 is TGCAGTGCTGGACAGGGGAGGTACGAGCAGTACTTC. Translated: CSAGQGRYEQYF.

The sample holds many counts of this clonotype. The chain links TRBV29-1 to TRBJ2-7; D is ambiguous. CDR1 is SQVTM and CDR2 is ANQGSEA in the germline V gene. The length of the CDR3 is 12 residues. Trimming stripped 4 bases from V and 2 bases from J, with 9 bases between. CDR3 in amino acids: CSVVAETYEQYF. CDR3 nucleotides: TGCAGCGTTGTAGCTGAAACCTACGAGCAGTACTTC.

This clonotype showed up just a few times. This chain's CDR3 is CASSLAPEHNEQFF. CDR3 in DNA: TGTGCCAGCAGCTTAGCCCCGGAGCATAATGAGCAGTTCTTC. The chain links TRBV7-6 to TRBJ2-1; D is undetermined. Trimming pared 0 bases from V and 7 bases from J, leaving 10 bases between. The germline CDR1 and CDR2 sequences are SGHVS and FNYEAQ. This CDR3 is 14 amino acids long.

A few counts support this clonotype. The chain uses TRBV12-3 or TRBV12-4 and TRBJ2-7; weak D call: TRBD2 (5 bases). Trimming pared 7 bases from V and 7 bases from J, leaving 20 bases between. The CDR3 covers 14 residues. CDR3 region: CASTLLGNTGEQYF. For the CDR3, the DNA is TGTGCCAGCACCCTGCTAGGAAATACGGGAGAGCAGTACTTC.

CDR3 amino acids: CASSESATGIYEQYF. CDR3 nucleotide sequence: TGCGCCAGCAGTGAGTCGGCTACCGGAATATACGAGCAGTACTTC. The chain carries TRBV10-1 and TRBJ2-7; D is unclear. The ends were cut back, 0 bases at V and 4 bases at J, with 13 bases in the middle. Germline loops: CDR1 WNHNN, CDR2 SYGVQD (reference sequence). The CDR3 has 15 amino acids.

At least ten counts were recorded for this clonotype. J is TRBJ1-2 and V is TRBV28; 8 nucleotides agree with TRBD1. The V and J ends lost 5 bases and 7 bases, in that order; junction bases with no gene match: 9. Germline V gene lookup returns CDR1 MDHEN and CDR2 SYDVKM. The CDR3 is 14 amino acids. The CDR3 loop reads CASSPRDRMGGYTF. The CDR3 nucleotides read TGTGCCAGCAGTCCCCGGGACAGGATGGGTGGCTACACCTTC.

The V and J genes are TRBV28 and TRBJ1-5; D gene unclear. Germline V gene lookup returns CDR1 MDHEN and CDR2 SYDVKM. The CDR3 has 12 residues. Trimming pared 10 bases from V and 7 bases from J, leaving 14 bases between. The CDR3 loop is CATCSGNQPQHF. CDR3 nucleotide sequence: TGTGCCACCTGCTCCGGTAACCAGCCCCAGCATTTT. Based on the CDR3 plus reference TRBV28 and TRBJ1-5, the full variable domain is DVKVTQSSRYLVKRTGEKVFLECVQDMDHENMFWYRQDPGLGLRLIYFSYDVKMKEKGDIPEGYSVSREKKERFSLILESASTNQTSMYLCATCSGNQPQHFGDGTRLSIL.

This clonotype has only a few counts. The chain combines TRBV3-1 with TRBJ2-1; D not certain. The germline V gene encodes CDR1 LGHDT and CDR2 YNNKEL (reference sequence). V dropped 4 bases and J dropped 10 bases, with 14 bases sitting between them. CDR3 length equals 13 residues. The chain's CDR3 is CASSLRLGFEQFF. The CDR3 coding sequence is TGTGCCAGCAGCCTCCGACTGGGCTTCGAGCAGTTCTTC.

This clonotype was recorded a few times. V gene TRBV6-1 combines with J gene TRBJ2-7; D is unclear. Trimming took off 7 bases at V and 4 bases at J, with 17 bases between the two ends. Germline values: CDR1 MNHNS, CDR2 SASEGT. The CDR3 contains 14 residues. Here the CDR3 reads CASNSYPALYEQYF. The CDR3 bases are TGTGCCAGCAACTCTTATCCAGCATTATACGAGCAGTACTTC.

The chain carries TRBV20-1 and TRBJ2-2; D is possibly TRBD1 or TRBD2 (5 bases each). The CDR3 runs 14 residues. Germline V gene sequence: CDR1 DFQATT, CDR2 SNEGSKA (reference sequence). The V end lost 0 bases, the J end lost 5 bases, and 10 bases lay between the germline ends. The CDR3 nucleotides are TGCAGTGCTAGAGATCGGGGCCCGACCGGGGAGCTGTTTTTT. It codes for CSARDRGPTGELFF.

This chain connects TRBV3-1 to TRBJ2-7; 9 bases agree with TRBD2. The CDR3 is 15 residues long. Germline loops: CDR1 LGHDT, CDR2 YNNKEL (reference sequence). The ends lost 1 base at V and 3 bases at J; junction bases unmatched: 4. CDR3 bases: TGTGCCAGCAGCCAAGTTGGCGGGAGGGACTACGAGCAGTACTTC. Its translation is CASSQVGGRDYEQYF.

This chain joins TRBV6-5 and TRBJ2-5; D is ambiguous. Trimming stripped 2 bases from V and 0 bases from J, with 16 bases between. The CDR3 loop spans 17 amino acids. Germline loops: CDR1 MNHEY, CDR2 SVGAGI. The CDR3 DNA is TGTGCCAGCAGTTACGCGTCGGCACAACTGTACCAAGAGACCCAGTACTTC. It codes for CASSYASAQLYQETQYF.

The table lists this clonotype with many counts. The genes are TRBV10-3 and TRBJ1-1, with 8 bases matching TRBD1. Trimming cost V 8 bases and J 1 base; bases outside gene matches: 6. Germline values: CDR1 ENHRY, CDR2 SYGVKD. The CDR3 runs 14 residues. The DNA for the CDR3 is TGTGCCATCGTATCAGACAGGGGGAACACTGAAGCTTTCTTT. Its protein product is CAIVSDRGNTEAFF.

This clonotype was seen at least ten times. The rearrangement links TRBV4-1 to TRBJ2-2; D gene uncertain. The germline V gene encodes CDR1 MGHRA and CDR2 YSYEKL. This CDR3 has 14 amino acids. The germline V and J ends were trimmed by 8 bases and 2 bases, with 12 bases remaining between them. This CDR3 reads CASEALVNTGELFF. DNA of the CDR3: TGCGCCAGCGAAGCGTTGGTCAACACCGGGGAGCTGTTTTTT.

In its sample, this clonotype was seen a few times. The chain employs TRBV4-1 and TRBJ1-6, with D possibly TRBD1 on 5 matching bases. With 3 bases removed from V and 7 bases from J, the gap between germline ends came to 13 bases. The CDR3 totals 15 residues. Germline CDR1 MGHRA, CDR2 YSYEKL. Here the CDR3 reads CASSQPPRGNSPLHF. The CDR3 nucleotides are TGCGCCAGCAGCCAGCCCCCAAGGGGAAATTCACCCCTCCACTTT.

The table lists this clonotype with a few counts. J is TRBJ2-3 and V is TRBV12-5; unclear D gene. V gave up 0 bases and J gave up 0 bases, with 1 base separating them. Germline V gives CDR1 LGHNT, CDR2 FRNRAP. This CDR3 is 13 amino acids long. In DNA form, the CDR3 reads TGTGCTAGTGGTTTGGTAAGCACAGATACGCAGTATTTT. It encodes CASGLVSTDTQYF.

V gene TRBV28 combines with J gene TRBJ2-3, with 7 bases lining up with TRBD2. From germline, CDR1 is MDHEN and CDR2 SYDVKM. Germline trimming cut 3 bases from V and 10 bases from J; bases unmatched to any gene: 25. This CDR3 comprises 19 residues. CDR3: CASSFGWRKRRAQRGSQYF. For the CDR3, the DNA is TGTGCCAGCAGTTTTGGCTGGCGTAAGCGACGGGCCCAGCGGGGATCGCAGTATTTT.

This clonotype was observed at least ten times. V is TRBV5-1 and J is TRBJ2-1; the D gene is possibly TRBD2 (6 bases). Trimming stripped 2 bases from V and 8 bases from J, with 14 bases between. The germline gives CDR1 SGHRS, CDR2 YFSETQ. The CDR3 covers 14 residues. The CDR3 DNA sequence: TGCGCCAGCAGCTTCAGCGGGCCGGGGGATGAGCAGTTCTTC. It codes for CASSFSGPGDEQFF.

As regards this clonotype: One base away lies a much larger clone, so this may be a sequencing read error. The V and J genes are TRBV27 and TRBJ2-4; D is unresolved. Trimming pared 8 bases from V and 1 base from J, leaving 6 bases between. Looked up from germline, CDR1 is MNHEY and CDR2 is SMNVEV (reference sequence). The CDR3 sequence is 12 residues long. The CDR3 spells CASGSAKNIQYF. The CDR3 DNA reads TGTGCCAGCGGTTCCGCCAAAAACATTCAGTACTTC.

This clonotype was observed a few times. The junction and the germline gene differ at one end; a read error may be behind it. The chain combines TRBV30 with TRBJ2-4, with TRBD1 matching 8 bases. The CDR3 covers 15 residues. Germline V gene sequence: CDR1 GTSNPN, CDR2 SVGIG (reference sequence). The CDR3 sequence: CAWSRDRTGRNIGHF. For the CDR3, the DNA is TGTGCCTGGAGTAGGGACAGGACAGGACGTAATATCGGGCACTTC.

This clonotype was picked up a small number of times. The chain couples TRBV7-8 to TRBJ2-7, with 7 bases lining up with TRBD1. This CDR3 has 15 amino acids. From germline, CDR1 is SGHVS and CDR2 FQNEAQ. With V trimmed by 5 bases and J by 0 bases, 7 bases remained unmatched. CDR3 nucleotide sequence: TGTGCCAGCAGCCCTCAGGGGGTGAACTCCTACGAGCAGTACTTC. Residues: CASSPQGVNSYEQYF.

This clonotype showed up many times. The chain joins TRBV20-1 to TRBJ1-2; TRBD1 is a possible D gene (5 bases). This CDR3 is 12 amino acids long. CDR1 and CDR2 from the germline V gene are DFQATT and SNEGSKA (reference sequence). V was clipped by 4 bases and J by 6 bases, with 12 bases between them. The CDR3 protein is CSAIGGGDGYTF. The CDR3 region has the DNA TGCAGTGCTATAGGCGGGGGGGATGGCTACACCTTC.

This clonotype was seen more than once but under ten times. DNA of the CDR3: TGTGCCAGCAGTTTAGAGGGGTACGGTTCACCCCTCCACTTT. It translates to CASSLEGYGSPLHF. The chain couples TRBV27 to TRBJ1-6, with D perhaps matching TRBD1 (5 bases). Germline CDR1 and CDR2: MNHEY and SMNVEV (reference sequence). Trimming took 2 bases from V and 9 from J, leaving 11 bases between them. The CDR3 contains 14 residues.

This clonotype showed up many times. The chain has TRBV5-1 and TRBJ2-5; 7 nucleotides match TRBD1. V lost 5 bases to trimming and J lost 2 bases; unmatched junction nucleotides: 12. Germline lookup yields CDR1 SGHRS and CDR2 YFSETQ. The CDR3 has 16 amino acids. The DNA for the CDR3 is TGCGCCAGCAGAAGTAGGACAGGACGACCGCAAGAGACCCAGTACTTC. Its protein is CASRSRTGRPQETQYF.

The chain joins TRBV28 to TRBJ2-5, with D perhaps assigned TRBD1 or TRBD2 (6 bases each). The ends were cut back, 5 bases at V and 1 base at J, with 14 bases in the middle. Germline V gene sequence: CDR1 MDHEN, CDR2 SYDVKM. The CDR3 spans 15 residues. CDR3 coding DNA: TGTGCCAGCAGTCTCCCACAGGGACTCCAAGAGACCCAGTACTTC. Its translation: CASSLPQGLQETQYF.

This clonotype was detected many times. The DNA of the CDR3 is TGCGCCAGCAGCCCGGTGTATAGCGGAGCCTCGCCCGGGGAGCTGTTTTTT. Protein product: CASSPVYSGASPGELFF. The rearrangement links TRBV5-1 to TRBJ2-2; weak D call: TRBD2 (6 bases). CDR1 is SGHRS and CDR2 is YFSETQ in the germline V gene. V lost 4 bases and J lost 6, with 22 bases in between. The length of the CDR3 is 17 residues.

This clonotype was found many times. V is TRBV11-2 and J is TRBJ2-3, with no clear D. Trimming shortened V by 1 base and J by 5 bases, and 10 bases separated the two germline ends. Germline-derived CDR1 and CDR2 are SGHAT and FQNNGV. This CDR3 comprises 14 residues. DNA for the CDR3: TGTGCCAGCAGCTTAGTGTCAAAGGGAGATACGCAGTATTTT. Its protein is CASSLVSKGDTQYF.